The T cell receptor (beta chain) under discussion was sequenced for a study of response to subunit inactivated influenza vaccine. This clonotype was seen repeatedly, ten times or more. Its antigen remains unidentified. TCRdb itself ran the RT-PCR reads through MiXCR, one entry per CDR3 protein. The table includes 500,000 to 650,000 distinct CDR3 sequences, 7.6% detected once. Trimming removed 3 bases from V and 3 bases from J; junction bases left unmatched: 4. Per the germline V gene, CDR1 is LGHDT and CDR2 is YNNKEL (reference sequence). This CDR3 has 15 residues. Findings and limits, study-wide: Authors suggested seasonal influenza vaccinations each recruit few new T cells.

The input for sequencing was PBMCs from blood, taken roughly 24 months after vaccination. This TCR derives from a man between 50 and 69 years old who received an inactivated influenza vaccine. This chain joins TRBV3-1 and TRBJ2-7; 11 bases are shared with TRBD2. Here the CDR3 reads CASSHGTSGYYEQYF. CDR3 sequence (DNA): TGTGCCAGCAGCCACGGGACTAGCGGATACTACGAGCAGTACTTC.